The clone carrying this T cell receptor beta chain was recorded a few times. This record comes from a study of T-cell reconstitution after alpha-beta-depleted transplantation in children. V gave up 4 bases and J gave up 3 bases, with 12 bases separating them. From germline, CDR1 is LGHDT and CDR2 YNNKEL (reference sequence). The CDR3 length is 14 residues. Unique molecular identifiers tagged the TCRbeta library. Using its own MiXCR run on the PCR reads, TCRdb lists one record per CDR3 protein. The table includes 150,000 to 200,000 distinct CDR3 sequences, about 14% detected once. The sequence was obtained from a human donor who donated a stem cell graft to a child with acute lymphoblastic leukemia. V gene TRBV3-1 combines with J gene TRBJ1-1; no firm D call. This sample comprised PBMCs from the stem cell graft donor, obtained from the stem cell graft. CDR3 protein: CASSPGVGYTEAFF. The CDR3 DNA sequence: TGTGCCAGCAGCCCCGGGGTGGGTTACACTGAAGCTTTCTTT. Together with reference TRBV3-1 and TRBJ1-1, the CDR3 gives the full variable domain: DTAVSQTPKYLVTQMGNDKSIKCEQNLGHDTMYWYKQDSKKFLKIMFSYNNKELIINETVPNRFSPKSPDKAHLNLHINSLELGDSAVYFCASSPGVGYTEAFFGQGTRLTVV.